These 13 T cell receptor beta chains came from one sample sequenced in a study of blood T cells in healthy people across ages. Alongside a J-beta primer mix, a sample-barcoded 5' primer served in a second PCR lasting 7 to 11 cycles. TCRdb independently ran MiXCR on the 5' RACE reads; one entry per CDR3 protein. The table records some 1.1 million distinct CDR3 sequences, more than 30% of them present only once. The sample consisted of blood. The receptor set was obtained from a man younger than 35 in good health.

V is TRBV20-1 and J is TRBJ1-6, with 8 bases matching TRBD1. Trimming at V came to 6 bases and at J to 0 bases, leaving 10 bases not matched to a gene. The CDR3 runs to 17 residues. Germline assignment: CDR1 DFQATT and CDR2 SNEGSKA (reference sequence). CDR3 bases: TGCAGTGCCGAGGGCCAGGGGGCTAGCTCCTATAATTCACCCCTCCACTTT. Translated: CSAEGQGASSYNSPLHF.

This clonotype was counted only a few times. The genes are TRBV12-3 or TRBV12-4 and TRBJ1-2; D is ambiguous. The CDR3 loop spans 13 amino acids. The ends were cut back, 3 bases at V and 3 bases at J, with 8 bases in the middle. Written as DNA, the CDR3 is TGTGCCAGCAGTTTTGGCAGCCACTATGGCTACACCTTC. The encoded protein is CASSFGSHYGYTF.

Only one count was recorded for this clonotype. One end of the junction fails to match germline, which may point to a read error. The chain recombines TRBV5-1 with TRBJ1-2; the D is unclear. The CDR3 loop spans 14 amino acids. The germline V gene encodes CDR1 SGHRS and CDR2 YFSETQ. The CDR3 sequence is CSSSPGSPNYGYTF. CDR3 bases: TGCTCCAGCAGCCCCGGGAGTCCAAACTATGGCTACACCTTC.

The chain combines TRBV7-2 with TRBJ1-4; no clear D gene. Deletions cut 5 bases from V and 0 bases from J, with 13 bases between. Germline values: CDR1 SGHTA, CDR2 FQGNSA. The CDR3 contains 16 residues. CDR3 bases: TGTGCCAGCAGCCCGGCGGGTAGGGCAACTAATGAAAAACTGTTTTTT. This sequence encodes CASSPAGRATNEKLFF.

The chain recombines TRBV7-9 with TRBJ1-4; possibly TRBD1 for D (6 bases). The CDR3 contains 14 residues. Germline V gene data show CDR1 as SEHNR and CDR2 as FQNEAQ (reference sequence). Between the trimmed V and J ends, which lost 5 bases and 5 bases, there was a span of 12 bases. DNA for the CDR3: TGTGCCAGCAGCCCGGGACACAAAAATGAAAAACTGTTTTTT. It is translated as CASSPGHKNEKLFF.

This chain joins TRBV12-3 or TRBV12-4 and TRBJ2-3; no definite D call. Trimming removed 4 bases at V and 7 bases at J, with 15 bases between. This CDR3 contains 14 residues. CDR3 in amino acids: CASSSRTRGNTQYF. DNA of the CDR3: TGTGCCAGCAGTTCTCGGACCCGCGGAAATACGCAGTATTTT.

The gene calls are TRBV4-1 and TRBJ2-3, with 9 positions matching TRBD1. V trimming: 0 bases; J trimming: 12 bases; junction bases outside the gene matches: 10. CDR1 and CDR2 (germline): MGHRA, YSYEKL. The CDR3 has 15 amino acids. CDR3 amino acids: CASSQELTGTGRQYF. CDR3 DNA: TGCGCCAGCAGCCAAGAACTAACCGGGACAGGGAGACAGTATTTT.

The gene calls are TRBV5-5 and TRBJ2-1; the D is unclear. CDR3 length: 12 residues. Germline V gene lookup returns CDR1 SGHKS and CDR2 YYEKEE (reference sequence). Trimming removed 1 base at V and 15 bases at J, with 14 bases between. CDR3 DNA sequence: TGTGCCAGCAGCTTGTACCAACCCAGTGTGTTCTTC. This codes for CASSLYQPSVFF. The full variable domain, rest sourced from reference TRBV5-5 and TRBJ2-1, is DAGVTQSPTHLIKTRGQQVTLRCSPISGHKSVSWYQQVLGQGPQFIFQYYEKEERGRGNFPDRFSARQFPNYSSELNVNALLLGDSALYLCASSLYQPSVFFGPGTRLTVL.

This chain links TRBV20-1 with TRBJ2-7; possibly TRBD1 for D (5 bases). The ends were cut back, 0 bases at V and 3 bases at J, with 12 bases in the middle. Germline V lookup: CDR1 DFQATT, CDR2 SNEGSKA (reference sequence). The CDR3 is 14 amino acids. The CDR3 DNA is TGCAGTGCTAGAGATGGGGCAGGCGGCTACGAGCAGTACTTC. Translation: CSARDGAGGYEQYF.

This chain joins TRBV4-3 and TRBJ2-3; 9 bases fit TRBD2. From germline, CDR1 is LGHNA and CDR2 YSLEER. The ends lost 0 bases at V and 2 bases at J; junction bases unmatched: 6. This CDR3 is 17 amino acids long. Written as DNA, the CDR3 is TGCGCCAGCAGCCAAGAGCCCAGCGGGGGGACCACAGATACGCAGTATTTT. Its translation is CASSQEPSGGTTDTQYF.

The table lists this clonotype with a few counts. V and J are TRBV14 and TRBJ1-2, with a tentative D call TRBD1 (6 bases). CDR3 length: 16 amino acids. V was cut by 1 base and J by 3 bases, with 15 bases left in between. Germline V gives CDR1 SGHDN, CDR2 FVKESK. For the CDR3, the DNA is TGTGCCAGCAGCCAAGGGGGGACAAGAAGTTACTATGGCTACACCTTC. Its protein is CASSQGGTRSYYGYTF. The full variable domain, completed using reference TRBV14 and TRBJ1-2, is EAGVTQFPSHSVIEKGQTVTLRCDPISGHDNLYWYRRVMGKEIKFLLHFVKESKQDESGMPNNRFLAERTGGTYSTLKVQPAELEDSGVYFCASSQGGTRSYYGYTFGSGTRLTVV.

This clonotype was counted a few times. The chain links TRBV4-2 to TRBJ1-5; D not resolved. This CDR3 comprises 15 residues. V was trimmed by 0 bases and J by 4 bases, leaving 10 bases between them. Germline-derived CDR1 and CDR2 are LGHNA and YNFKEQ. The CDR3 region has the DNA TGTGCCAGCAGCCAAGATCCGCAGTTAAATCAGCCCCAGCATTTT. Its translation is CASSQDPQLNQPQHF.

The chain links TRBV15 to TRBJ1-1; D is perhaps TRBD1 (6 bases). This CDR3 contains 15 residues. With 0 bases removed from V and 5 bases from J, the gap between germline ends came to 13 bases. Germline V gene sequence: CDR1 LNHNV, CDR2 YYDKDF (reference sequence). The CDR3 reads CATSREQGEWTEAFF. CDR3 nucleotide sequence: TGTGCCACCAGCAGAGAACAGGGAGAATGGACTGAAGCTTTCTTT.